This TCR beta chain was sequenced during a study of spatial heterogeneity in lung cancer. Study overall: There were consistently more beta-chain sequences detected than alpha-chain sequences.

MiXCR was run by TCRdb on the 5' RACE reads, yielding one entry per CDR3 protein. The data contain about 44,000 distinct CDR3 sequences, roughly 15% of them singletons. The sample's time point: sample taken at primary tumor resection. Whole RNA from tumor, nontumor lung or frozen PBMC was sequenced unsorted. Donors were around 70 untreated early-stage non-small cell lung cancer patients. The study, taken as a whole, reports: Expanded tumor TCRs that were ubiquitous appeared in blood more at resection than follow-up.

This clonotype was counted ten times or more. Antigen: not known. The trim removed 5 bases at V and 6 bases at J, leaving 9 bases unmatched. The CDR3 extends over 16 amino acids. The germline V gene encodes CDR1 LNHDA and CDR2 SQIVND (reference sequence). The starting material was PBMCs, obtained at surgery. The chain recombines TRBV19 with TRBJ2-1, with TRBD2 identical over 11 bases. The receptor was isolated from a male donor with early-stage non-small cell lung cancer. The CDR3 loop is CASSVITSGSFNEQFF. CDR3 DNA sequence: TGTGCCAGTAGTGTCATAACTAGCGGGAGTTTCAATGAGCAGTTCTTC.